One sample yielded the 15 T cell receptor beta chains listed below, sequenced in a study of blood T cell repertoires in COVID-19 (dated by TCRdb to 2020 to 2022). Receptor amplification or capture employed the immunoSEQ multiplex PCR assay. TCRdb provides this immuneACCESS table in a form limited to in-frame rearrangements. Some clones are lacking; in checked studies, under half of them reflect an unresolved V gene, and why the rest are absent is not known. The sample table shows 200,000 to 250,000 clones, and 70% to 90% are seen once. The ten largest clones add up to 14% to 15% of the sample. Material: PBMCs or T cells enriched from blood (not recorded which). These TCRs come from a woman in her forties or fifties with acute COVID-19.

The chain has TRBV18 and TRBJ1-5; 7 bases align to TRBD1. The CDR3 length is 15 residues. Unmatched junction bases numbered 11, after V lost 5 bases and J lost 7 bases. Per germline, CDR1 KGHSH and CDR2 LQKENI. Written as DNA, the CDR3 is TGTGCCAGCTCATCGTTTACAGGGGACCAACAGCCCCAGCATTTT. Translation gives CASSSFTGDQQPQHF.

J is TRBJ2-3 and V is TRBV30; 9 nucleotides line up with TRBD2. V dropped 1 base and J dropped 0; count of bases not matched to a gene: 5. The CDR3 sequence is 16 residues long. Germline V gene lookup returns CDR1 GTSNPN and CDR2 SVGIG (reference sequence). The CDR3 is CAWSGLAGLSTDTQYF. CDR3 DNA sequence: TGTGCCTGGAGTGGGCTAGCGGGACTCAGCACAGATACGCAGTATTTT.

V usage is TRBV3-1 (or the pseudogene TRBV3-2) and J usage is TRBJ1-6, with TRBD1 identical over 10 bases. The CDR3 covers 14 residues. CDR1 is LGHDT, CDR2 YNNKEL, per germline (reference sequence). V lost 1 base to trimming and J lost 11 bases; unmatched junction nucleotides: 2. The CDR3 protein is CASSQGTGGTPLHF. DNA of the CDR3: TGTGCCAGCAGCCAAGGGACAGGGGGGACACCCCTCCACTTT.

The V gene is TRBV27, the J gene TRBJ2-7, with TRBD2 matching over 10 bases. The CDR3 contains 15 residues. Germline V lookup: CDR1 MNHEY, CDR2 SMNVEV (reference sequence). Trimming took 5 bases from V and 4 from J; bases not matched to a gene: 8. The CDR3: CASSPRWTSGYEQYF. In DNA, the CDR3 is TGTGCCAGCAGTCCACGTTGGACTAGCGGATACGAGCAGTACTTC.

The rearrangement uses TRBV7-6 and TRBJ2-3; 7 bases are shared with TRBD1. V gave up 4 bases and J gave up 2 bases; unmatched junction bases: 6. Germline V gene sequence: CDR1 SGHVS, CDR2 FNYEAQ. This CDR3 comprises 15 residues. The CDR3 DNA reads as TGTGCCAGCAGCTCACAGGGGACCCACACAGATACGCAGTATTTT. This codes for CASSSQGTHTDTQYF.

This sequence joins TRBV7-9 and TRBJ2-1; D is possibly TRBD2 (6 bases). Trimming removed 0 bases from V and 9 bases from J, with 9 bases in between. Germline loops: CDR1 SEHNR, CDR2 FQNEAQ (reference sequence). CDR3 length: 13 residues. The CDR3 DNA reads as TGTGCCAGCAGCTTAGCGGGCGGGGCTGAGCAGTTCTTC. Translation: CASSLAGGAEQFF.

This clone has only one observation. The rearrangement links TRBV7-9 to TRBJ1-1; D is perhaps TRBD1 (6 bases). CDR1 is SEHNR, CDR2 FQNEAQ, per germline (reference sequence). The CDR3 is 14 amino acids. Trimming removed 1 base at V and 1 base at J, with 7 bases between. Here the CDR3 DNA reads TGTGCCAGCAGCTTAGGACAGGCGAACACTGAAGCTTTCTTT. Translation: CASSLGQANTEAFF.

J is TRBJ1-2 and V is TRBV6-5; 8 bases are shared with TRBD1. Trimming took 5 bases from V and 8 from J; bases not matched to a gene: 7. CDR3 size: 13 residues. CDR1 MNHEY and CDR2 SVGAGI come from the germline V gene. The CDR3 DNA reads TGTGCCAGCAGTCGGACAGGGCCAGACGGCTACACCTTC. It is translated as CASSRTGPDGYTF.

The chain joins TRBV7-2 to TRBJ2-2, with D hard to call. There are 13 residues in the CDR3. Deletions cut 5 bases from V and 2 bases from J, with 6 bases between. From germline, CDR1 is SGHTA and CDR2 FQGNSA. The DNA for the CDR3 is TGTGCCAGCAGCCCTAGTAACACCGGGGAGCTGTTTTTT. Protein: CASSPSNTGELFF. The full variable domain, completed using reference TRBV7-2 and TRBJ2-2, is GAGVSQSPSNKVTEKGKDVELRCDPISGHTALYWYRQSLGQGLEFLIYFQGNSAPDKSGLPSDRFSAERTGGSVSTLTIQRTQQEDSAVYLCASSPSNTGELFFGEGSRLTVL.

V and J are TRBV9 and TRBJ2-1; no reliable D call. V was cut by 4 bases and J by 6 bases, with 11 bases left in between. The germline gives CDR1 SGDLS, CDR2 YYNGEE. The CDR3 length is 13 residues. CDR3: CASSLTTFNEQFF. The DNA of the CDR3 is TGTGCCAGCAGCTTAACTACTTTCAATGAGCAGTTCTTC.

V gene TRBV7-3 combines with J gene TRBJ2-1, with 7 positions matching TRBD2. The trim removed 1 base at V and 7 bases at J, leaving 4 bases unmatched. The germline CDR1 and CDR2 sequences are SGHTA and FQGTGA. The CDR3 runs to 14 residues. CDR3 in amino acids: CASSLISSGNEQFF. Written as DNA, the CDR3 is TGTGCCAGCAGCTTAATTAGTAGCGGGAATGAGCAGTTCTTC.

This clone was recorded only once. This chain connects TRBV28 to TRBJ2-7, with 7 bases lining up with TRBD1. Germline assignment: CDR1 MDHEN and CDR2 SYDVKM. The J segment lost 3 bases and the V segment lost 3 bases, leaving 5 bases of the junction unmatched. This CDR3 comprises 14 residues. The CDR3 is CASSFDREYYEQYF. As DNA, the CDR3 is TGTGCCAGCAGTTTTGACAGGGAATACTACGAGCAGTACTTC.

J is TRBJ2-1 and V is TRBV20-1; 13 bases agree with TRBD2. J gave up 12 bases and V 3 bases, and 8 bases lay outside the gene matches. The length of the CDR3 is 14 residues. Germline V gene lookup returns CDR1 DFQATT and CDR2 SNEGSKA (reference sequence). In nucleotides, the CDR3 is TGCAGTGCTAGTCAACTAGCGGGAGGGTCCAGGCAGTTCTTC. This codes for CSASQLAGGSRQFF.

The chain joins TRBV13 to TRBJ2-7; 11 bases are shared with TRBD2. The germline CDR1 and CDR2 sequences are PRHDT and FYEKMQ (reference sequence). J lost 2 bases, V lost 3 bases, and 3 bases had no gene match. The CDR3 loop spans 15 amino acids. CDR3 DNA: TGTGCCAGCAGCTTTAGCGGGAGGGCCACCTACGAGCAGTACTTC. Amino acid sequence: CASSFSGRATYEQYF. Full variable domain (outside the CDR3, taken from reference TRBV13 and TRBJ2-7): AAGVIQSPRHLIKEKRETATLKCYPIPRHDTVYWYQQGPGQDPQFLISFYEKMQSDKGSIPDRFSAQQFSDYHSELNMSSLELGDSALYFCASSFSGRATYEQYFGPGTRLTVT.

V is TRBV12-3 or TRBV12-4 and J is TRBJ2-1; tentative D call: TRBD2 (6 bases). The CDR3 spans 12 residues. V gave up 5 bases and J gave up 10 bases, with 12 bases separating them. The CDR3: CASSPLAREQFF. The CDR3 DNA follows: TGTGCCAGCAGTCCACTAGCAAGGGAGCAGTTCTTC.